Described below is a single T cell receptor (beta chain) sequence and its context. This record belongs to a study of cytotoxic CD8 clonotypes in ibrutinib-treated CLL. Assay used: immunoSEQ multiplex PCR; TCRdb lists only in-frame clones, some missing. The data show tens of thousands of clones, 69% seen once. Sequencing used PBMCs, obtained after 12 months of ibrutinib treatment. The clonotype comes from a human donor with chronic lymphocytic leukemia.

DNA of the CDR3: TGCAGCGTTGTGGTAGGTGAGCAGTTCTTC. It is translated as CSVVVGEQFF. V and J are TRBV29-1 and TRBJ2-1; D call uncertain. The ends were cut back, 4 bases at V and 9 bases at J, with 7 bases in the middle. The CDR3 extends over 10 amino acids. Per germline, CDR1 SQVTM and CDR2 ANQGSEA.